This T cell receptor beta chain was found in a study of CD8 T cells in ankylosing spondylitis. At least ten counts were recorded for this clonotype. TCRdb reprocessed the 5' RACE reads with MiXCR, giving one entry per CDR3 protein. This sample carries some 130,000 distinct CDR3 sequences, roughly 8% of them seen once, and the ten largest clones take 7.3%. This CDR3 has 18 residues. Trimming took 1 base from V and 0 from J; bases not matched to a gene: 4. The V gene's germline CDR1 is SGHTA and CDR2 FQGNSA. The TCR was taken from a male donor with ankylosing spondylitis. The V gene is TRBV7-2, the J gene TRBJ2-2, with 11 bases that match TRBD2. Sequences were obtained from synovial fluid, either unsorted or a sorted T cell fraction (not recorded which). In DNA, the CDR3 is TGTGCCAGCAGCTTAGTCGCGACTAGCGGGACGAACACCGGGGAGCTGTTTTTT. This sequence encodes CASSLVATSGTNTGELFF.